A selection of T cell receptor beta chains follows, all from one sample in a study of cytomegalovirus exposure and HLA in healthy donors. Clones were sequenced by immunoSEQ multiplex PCR, and TCRdb holds only the in-frame ones, with some missing. The table lists some 140,000 clones, approximately 61% of them singletons. Sequenced material: PBMCs. These receptors came from a human donor in good health. The CDR3 runs from the conserved cysteine through the conserved F or W. The D gene is left open where the match is weak. Size is stated for part of the rows, as once, few or many counts, or as a class when the clone is expanded.

V gene	clone size	D gene	J gene	CDR3 DNA	CDR3 protein
TRBV7-9	NA	TRBD2	TRBJ2-7	TGTGCCAGCAGCTTCCCCTGGGGGGGGACTGGCTCCTACGAGCAGTACTTC	CASSFPWGGTGSYEQYF
TRBV4-1	NA	NA	TRBJ2-7	TGCGCCAGCAGCCAAGTCACAAGCTCCTACGAGCAGTACTTC	CASSQVTSSYEQYF
TRBV10-3	NA	TRBD2	TRBJ2-5	TGTGCCATCAGGGAATCCACTAGCGGCCAAGAGACCCAGTACTTC	CAIRESTSGQETQYF
TRBV19	NA	NA	TRBJ1-2	TGTGCCAGTAGTATTTTGACGGGAAACTATGGCTACACCTTC	CASSILTGNYGYTF
TRBV18	NA	TRBD2	TRBJ2-1	TGTGCCAGCTCCATAGCGGGAAAATACAATGAGCAGTTCTTC	CASSIAGKYNEQFF
TRBV2	few	TRBD1	TRBJ2-1	TGTGCCAGCCAACGGACTGGGACAGGGAAGTTCTTC	CASQRTGTGKFF
TRBV5-4	NA	NA	TRBJ2-7	TGTGCCAGCACCTCGAGGGGGGGACCCACCTACGAGCAGTACTTC	CASTSRGGPTYEQYF
TRBV5-3	NA	TRBD2	TRBJ2-2	TGTGCCAGAAGCATTCTAGCGGGAACACTCAACACCGGGGAGCTGTTTTTT	CARSILAGTLNTGELFF
TRBV9	NA	TRBD2	TRBJ2-1	TGTGCCAGCAGCTCCGCGGGAGAGTCCTACAATGAGCAGTTCTTC	CASSSAGESYNEQFF
TRBV4-3	NA	TRBD2	TRBJ2-3	TGCGCCAGCAGCCAACTAGCGGGACTGGCAGATACGCAGTATTTT	CASSQLAGLADTQYF
TRBV7-9	once	TRBD1	TRBJ2-1	TGTGCCAGCAGCTTAGCGAGGACAGGGGTCTACAATGAGCAGTTCTTC	CASSLARTGVYNEQFF
TRBV6-5	few	NA	TRBJ2-3	TGTGCCAGCGCCCCCCGGAGAATGGCCGATACGCAGTATTTT	CASAPRRMADTQYF
TRBV10-3	NA	NA	TRBJ1-5	TGTGCCATCAGTGAAAGAGCTTTGGGAGGGGACAATCAGCCCCAGCATTTT	CAISERALGGDNQPQHF
TRBV29-1	NA	NA	TRBJ2-7	TGCAGCGTTGGACCCCAAGGGGGCTACGAGCAGTACTTC	CSVGPQGGYEQYF
TRBV13	few	TRBD1	TRBJ2-7	TGTGCCAGCACCATCGGACAGGGTCCCTCCTACGAGCAGTACTTC	CASTIGQGPSYEQYF
TRBV5-1	NA	TRBD1	TRBJ1-1	TGCGCCAGCAGCCCGGGACAGTATGTCGGGACTGAAGCTTTCTTT	CASSPGQYVGTEAFF
TRBV5-4	NA	NA	TRBJ2-2	TGTGCCAGCTCCGAGGACACCGGGGAGCTGTTTTTT	CASSEDTGELFF
TRBV28	NA	TRBD2	TRBJ2-1	TGTGCCAGCAGTCTCGGTTCAGCGGGGTACAATGAGCAGTTCTTC	CASSLGSAGYNEQFF
TRBV2	NA	TRBD2	TRBJ2-5	TGTGCCAGCGGGTCGGGAGGCCAAGAGACCCAGTACTTC	CASGSGGQETQYF
TRBV5-1	NA	NA	TRBJ1-4	TGCGCCAGCAGCTTTTCCGGGGTTGAAAAACTGTTTTTT	CASSFSGVEKLFF
TRBV5-1	once	NA	TRBJ2-7	TGCGCCAGCAGCTCCCCGTCGGTCCCCTACGAGCAGTACTTC	CASSSPSVPYEQYF
TRBV7-2	NA	NA	TRBJ2-3	TGTGCCAGCAGCCAGGGGCAGGCCAGCACAGATACGCAGTATTTT	CASSQGQASTDTQYF
TRBV18	NA	NA	TRBJ1-2	TGTGCCAGCTCACCACTTGGAGTCGGGACAACCTACTATGGCTACACCTTC	CASSPLGVGTTYYGYTF
TRBV18	NA	TRBD2	TRBJ2-1	TGTGCCAGCTCACCACGGACTAGCGGGACATACAATGAGCAGTTCTTC	CASSPRTSGTYNEQFF
TRBV11-2	once	NA	TRBJ2-3	TGTGCCAGCAGCTTAAGAGCGGAGTCAGATACGCAGTATTTT	CASSLRAESDTQYF
TRBV6-5	few	NA	TRBJ2-2	TGTGCCAGCAGTCGTTCGACAGGTCGCACCGGGGAGCTGTTTTTT	CASSRSTGRTGELFF
TRBV9	NA	NA	TRBJ1-1	TGTGCCAGCAGCCCCCAGGCCCAGGGGACTGAAGCTTTCTTT	CASSPQAQGTEAFF
TRBV7-2	NA	NA	TRBJ2-3	TGTGCCAGCAACCCGATATCGCACGTTCGGGGAGATACGCAGTATTTT	CASNPISHVRGDTQYF
TRBV4-1	NA	NA	TRBJ2-3	TGCGCCAGCGAAATGGAGGACGGCACAGATACGCAGTATTTT	CASEMEDGTDTQYF
TRBV7-2	few	TRBD1	TRBJ1-2	TGTGCCAGCAGCTCAACAACGACAGGGGGCGGCGGCTACACCTTC	CASSSTTTGGGGYTF
TRBV5-1	few	NA	TRBJ1-3	TGCGCCAGCAGCCGGGACATCTTCTCTGGAAACACCATATATTTT	CASSRDIFSGNTIYF
TRBV9	NA	TRBD2	TRBJ2-5	TGTGCCAGCTCACCGGGACTAGGGTTAGGAGAGACCCAGTACTTC	CASSPGLGLGETQYF
TRBV4-1	NA	NA	TRBJ2-2	TGCGCCAGCAGCCAAACCCCGGGACACTCAAACACCGGGGAGCTGTTTTTT	CASSQTPGHSNTGELFF
TRBV11-3	NA	NA	TRBJ2-7	TGTGCCAGCAGCTTAGATCTAGGAGGGGACGAGCAGTACTTC	CASSLDLGGDEQYF
TRBV5-6	once	NA	TRBJ2-1	TGTGCCAGCAGCTACCCTAACAATGAGCAGTTCTTC	CASSYPNNEQFF